The clone carrying this T cell receptor (beta chain) was picked up many times. Its cognate antigen is unknown. The data derive from a study of naive and memory T cell subsets. General study results and limits: TCR abundance followed a power law differing between naive and memory subsets.

Sequential positive selection took CD4 T cells first, then CD8 T cells. The germline V gene has CDR1 SGHTA and CDR2 FQGNSA. V was clipped by 5 bases and J by 4 bases, with 16 bases between them. The CDR3 spans 15 residues. Both TRBC1 and TRBC2 were covered by a beta constant-region primer of two equimolar oligonucleotides. Ligated cDNA was amplified by four rounds of PCR with nested alpha and beta constant-region primers and SP2. A 12-nucleotide UMI and the SP2 primer were added to the cDNA 3' end by oligonucleotide ligation. TCRdb independently ran MiXCR on the UMI-ligation and nested PCR reads; one entry per CDR3 protein. The top ten clones hold around three fifths of a sample with some 8,000 distinct CDR3 sequences, roughly 30% of them seen once.

The sequence derives from a human donor in good health. The source material was CD8+ TEMRA cells from blood. Subset given: effector memory re-expressing CD45RA, CD45RA+ CD27-. The chain links TRBV7-2 to TRBJ2-3, with a tentative D call TRBD2 (6 bases). The CDR3 region is CASSNRQWRADTQYF. For the CDR3, the DNA is TGTGCCAGCAGCAACAGACAATGGAGGGCAGATACGCAGTATTTT.